The 24 T cell receptor beta chains reported below all come from one sample, sequenced in a study of blood T cell repertoires in COVID-19. TCRdb keeps only in-frame clones here, not all; method: immunoSEQ multiplex PCR. Of about 130,000 clones listed, over 75% are singletons. Sequences were obtained from peripheral blood. These receptors came from a man aged 40-55 years with active or convalescent COVID-19.

The rearrangement links TRBV14 to TRBJ2-5; D is possibly TRBD1 (5 bases). Germline CDR1 and CDR2: SGHDN and FVKESK. The CDR3 contains 15 residues. With 4 bases removed from V and 4 bases from J, the gap between germline ends came to 16 bases. The CDR3 nucleotides read TGTGCCAGCAGCCCTTTGGACACCGAAGGAGAGACCCAGTACTTC. This gives the protein CASSPLDTEGETQYF.

V is TRBV6-5 and J is TRBJ1-1, with a tentative D call TRBD1 (5 bases). The CDR3 is made up of 12 amino acids. Trimming left V 5 bases short and J 11 bases short, with 15 bases between. Germline V gene data show CDR1 as MNHEY and CDR2 as SVGAGI. The CDR3 region has the DNA TGTGCCAGCAGTCGCGGGACGGCTCTGGCTTTCTTT. It yields the protein CASSRGTALAFF.

This chain uses TRBV2 with TRBJ2-7; 8 bases are a match to TRBD1. The V and J ends lost 4 bases and 5 bases, in that order; junction bases with no gene match: 7. CDR3 length: 14 amino acids. Germline CDR1 is SNHLY and CDR2 is FYNNEI. CDR3 sequence reads: CASSGAGGADEQYF. For the CDR3, the DNA is TGTGCCAGCAGTGGGGCAGGGGGCGCGGACGAGCAGTACTTC.

This sequence joins TRBV4-3 and TRBJ2-1; 9 nucleotides line up with TRBD2. CDR1 is LGHNA, CDR2 YSLEER, per germline. V lost 0 bases to trimming and J lost 5 bases; unmatched junction nucleotides: 11. The CDR3 runs 18 residues. CDR3 coding DNA: TGCGCCAGCAGCCAAGAAATGGGGATAGCGGGGGCGGACAATGAGCAGTTCTTC. Translating gives CASSQEMGIAGADNEQFF.

This sequence joins TRBV7-2 and TRBJ1-5; D not resolved. V lost 2 bases to trimming and J lost 1 base, with 12 bases between them. The CDR3 extends over 16 amino acids. Per germline, CDR1 SGHTA and CDR2 FQGNSA. The CDR3 protein is CASSLFIGVSNQPQHF. The CDR3 region has the DNA TGTGCCAGCAGCTTATTTATAGGAGTAAGCAATCAGCCCCAGCATTTT.

This clone was detected only once. This chain joins TRBV18 and TRBJ1-3, with unresolved D. There are 15 residues in the CDR3. V dropped 2 bases and J dropped 4 bases, with 12 bases sitting between them. CDR1 and CDR2 (germline): KGHSH, LQKENI. The DNA of the CDR3 is TGTGCCAGCTCACCATCACAGAGTACAGGAAACACCATATATTTT. It specifies CASSPSQSTGNTIYF.

This clone has more than one count but fewer than ten. The genes are TRBV9 and TRBJ2-3; tentatively, D is TRBD1 (6 bases). Germline V CDR1 and CDR2: SGDLS, YYNGEE. V was trimmed by 4 bases and J by 3 bases, leaving 21 bases between them. The CDR3 is 17 residues long. CDR3 nucleotides: TGTGCCAGCAGCTTAGACCATACCCAGGGGTATACAGATACGCAGTATTTT. It is translated as CASSLDHTQGYTDTQYF.

The chain carries TRBV5-1 and TRBJ2-1, with 10 bases identical to TRBD2. Germline loops: CDR1 SGHRS, CDR2 YFSETQ. The CDR3 has 15 amino acids. J was trimmed by 1 base and V by 2 bases; bases with no gene match: 0. CDR3 sequence reads: CASSFSGGSYNEQFF. For the CDR3, the DNA is TGCGCCAGCAGCTTTAGCGGGGGGTCCTACAATGAGCAGTTCTTC.

V and J are TRBV7-6 and TRBJ2-4; D might be TRBD2 (7 bases). The germline V gene encodes CDR1 SGHVS and CDR2 FNYEAQ. V dropped 5 bases and J dropped 0 bases, with 17 bases sitting between them. This CDR3 spans 17 amino acids. As DNA, the CDR3 is TGTGCCAGCAGCCCGGGGGCGGGGGAACTAGCCAAAAACATTCAGTACTTC. Translated, it gives CASSPGAGELAKNIQYF.

This clone turned up a few times. At one of its ends the junction is not consistent with the germline gene, which may arise from a read error. This chain joins TRBV7-9 and TRBJ2-7, with D unresolved. The V gene's germline CDR1 is SEHNR and CDR2 FQNEAQ (reference sequence). The CDR3 contains 12 residues. The DNA of the CDR3 is TGTGCCAGCAGCTTATCACACTACGGGCAGTACTTC. This codes for CASSLSHYGQYF.

The DNA for the CDR3 is TGTGCCAGCAGCCCGGGGGGGCCCGAGACCCAGTACTTC. Its translation: CASSPGGPETQYF. This chain joins TRBV7-3 and TRBJ2-5; TRBD2 matches at 8 bases. Germline CDR1 SGHTA, CDR2 FQGTGA. J gave up 5 bases and V 5 bases, and 4 bases lay outside the gene matches. The length of the CDR3 is 13 residues.

The rearrangement uses TRBV2 and TRBJ1-1, with no clear D. In germline, CDR1 is SNHLY, CDR2 FYNNEI. With 4 bases removed from V and 0 bases from J, the gap between germline ends came to 6 bases. The CDR3 runs 13 residues. The chain's CDR3 is CASSGHMNTEAFF. The CDR3 DNA reads TGTGCCAGCAGTGGACATATGAACACTGAAGCTTTCTTT.

In its sample, this clone was seen a few times. The rearrangement uses TRBV2 and TRBJ1-3, with D perhaps matching TRBD1 (6 bases). CDR3 length: 15 amino acids. The germline V gene encodes CDR1 SNHLY and CDR2 FYNNEI. Trimming pared 6 bases from V and 2 bases from J, leaving 14 bases between. CDR3 sequence: CASRLQGFPGNTIYF. The CDR3 region has the DNA TGTGCCAGCAGGCTCCAGGGGTTCCCTGGAAACACCATATATTTT.

J is TRBJ1-1 and V is TRBV18; 11 bases are a match to TRBD1. Germline V lookup: CDR1 KGHSH, CDR2 LQKENI. The CDR3 covers 14 residues. Trimming removed 3 bases from V and 7 bases from J; junction bases left unmatched: 4. This CDR3 is CASSPDRGQVEAFF. DNA of the CDR3: TGTGCCAGCTCACCGGACAGGGGGCAGGTTGAAGCTTTCTTT.

The V call is TRBV3-1 (or the pseudogene TRBV3-2), the J call TRBJ1-1, with D unresolved. CDR1 and CDR2 from the germline V gene are LGHDT and YNNKEL (reference sequence). Between the trimmed V and J ends, which lost 0 bases and 4 bases, there was a span of 12 bases. This CDR3 spans 15 amino acids. CDR3 sequence (DNA): TGTGCCAGCAGCCAAGAAACCGTGTTGAGCACTGAAGCTTTCTTT. Amino acids: CASSQETVLSTEAFF.

The chain couples TRBV5-1 to TRBJ2-1; 7 bases line up with TRBD1. CDR3 length equals 15 residues. Germline CDR1 is SGHRS and CDR2 is YFSETQ. V was clipped by 3 bases and J by 4 bases; unmatched bases: 7. The chain's CDR3 is CASSSSGQKYNEQFF. In DNA form, the CDR3 reads TGCGCCAGCAGCTCTTCGGGACAGAAATACAATGAGCAGTTCTTC.

This clone appeared a single time. This may arise from a read error, as a much more abundant clone is one base away. In the same sample, other DNA sequences code for this CDR3. This rearrangement joins TRBV9 to TRBJ2-3; 10 bases are shared with TRBD1. V was clipped by 0 bases and J by 3 bases; unmatched bases: 1. CDR1 and CDR2 (germline): SGDLS, YYNGEE. The CDR3 covers 15 residues. CDR3 loop: CASSVGQGATDTQYF. In DNA form, the CDR3 reads TGTGCCAGCAGCGTAGGACAGGGGGCAACAGATACGCAGTATTTT. The variable domain in full, with the rest retrieved from reference TRBV9 and TRBJ2-3, is DSGVTQTPKHLITATGQRVTLRCSPRSGDLSVYWYQQSLDQGLQFLIQYYNGEERAKGNILERFSAQQFPDLHSELNLSSLELGDSALYFCASSVGQGATDTQYFGPGTRLTVL.

J is TRBJ1-4 and V is TRBV19, with no clear D. V was cut by 8 bases and J by 0 bases, with 10 bases left in between. The CDR3 totals 14 residues. Germline V gene lookup returns CDR1 LNHDA and CDR2 SQIVND (reference sequence). CDR3 sequence reads: CASATGTTNEKLFF. The CDR3 DNA sequence: TGTGCCAGTGCGACCGGGACAACTAATGAAAAACTGTTTTTT. Supplemented by reference TRBV19 and TRBJ1-4, the full variable domain reads DGGITQSPKYLFRKEGQNVTLSCEQNLNHDAMYWYRQDPGQGLRLIYYSQIVNDFQKGDIAEGYSVSREKKESFPLTVTSAQKNPTAFYLCASATGTTNEKLFFGSGTQLSVL.

The chain carries TRBV5-1 and TRBJ1-5; 7 bases match TRBD1. Losses at the gene ends were 0 bases for V and 4 bases for J; bases not matched to a gene: 7. Germline V lookup: CDR1 SGHRS, CDR2 YFSETQ. The CDR3 length is 16 residues. CDR3 protein: CASSLEWGQPNQPQHF. The CDR3, as DNA: TGCGCCAGCAGCTTGGAGTGGGGACAGCCGAATCAGCCCCAGCATTTT.

V usage is TRBV11-2 and J usage is TRBJ1-1, with D possibly TRBD1 on 5 matching bases. From germline, CDR1 is SGHAT and CDR2 FQNNGV. The CDR3 is 14 amino acids. Trimming cost V 5 bases and J 1 base, with 11 bases left between them. CDR3 bases: TGTGCCAGCAGCCCGGGGGGTACGAACACTGAAGCTTTCTTT. Translation: CASSPGGTNTEAFF.

The DNA for the CDR3 is TGTGCCAGCAGCCTCCCTGGACAGGGCTCTGGAAACACCATATATTTT. Residues: CASSLPGQGSGNTIYF. The chain carries TRBV3-1 (or the pseudogene TRBV3-2) and TRBJ1-3; 8 bases map to TRBD1. In germline, CDR1 is LGHDT, CDR2 YNNKEL (reference sequence). J lost 0 bases, V lost 4 bases, and 5 bases had no gene match. The CDR3 sequence is 16 residues long.

This clone was detected only once. The chain employs TRBV28 and TRBJ2-1; D is undetermined. There are 15 residues in the CDR3. V lost 5 bases, J lost 3 bases, and 14 bases lay in between. The germline V gene has CDR1 MDHEN and CDR2 SYDVKM. The CDR3 protein is CASSPSPGFYNEQFF. The DNA of the CDR3 is TGTGCCAGCAGTCCATCCCCGGGTTTCTACAATGAGCAGTTCTTC. Variable domain in full (rest from reference TRBV28 and TRBJ2-1): DVKVTQSSRYLVKRTGEKVFLECVQDMDHENMFWYRQDPGLGLRLIYFSYDVKMKEKGDIPEGYSVSREKKERFSLILESASTNQTSMYLCASSPSPGFYNEQFFGPGTRLTVL.

V and J are TRBV24-1 and TRBJ2-5; 8 bases are a match to TRBD2. This CDR3 has 16 residues. The trim removed 0 bases at V and 4 bases at J, leaving 6 bases unmatched. Germline CDR1 KGHDR, CDR2 SFDVKD. CDR3 sequence: CATSDLMRGARETQYF. In DNA form, the CDR3 reads TGTGCCACCAGTGATTTGATGCGGGGGGCTCGAGAGACCCAGTACTTC.

The genes are TRBV5-1 and TRBJ2-3, with 9 bases lining up with TRBD1. CDR3 length: 15 amino acids. After removal of 4 bases from V and 2 bases from J, the junction contained 5 bases not matched to a gene. Germline CDR1 is SGHRS and CDR2 is YFSETQ. In DNA, the CDR3 is TGCGCCAGCAGCCTCGGACAGGGGACCACAGATACGCAGTATTTT. This codes for CASSLGQGTTDTQYF.